The rows below give T cell receptor beta chains drawn from one sample of a study of blood T cell repertoires in COVID-19. Profiling relied on immunoSEQ multiplex PCR, and the TCRdb table lists in-frame clones only, not all of them. The repertoire holds 250,000 to 300,000 clones, with 89% as singletons. Specimen: peripheral blood. All receptors derive from a man aged 50 to 60 with acute or convalescent COVID-19. Both conserved end residues are part of each CDR3. D genes are given only for firm matches. Clone size is not always given. Where it is, it says once, few, many or a class for expanded clones.

J: TRBJ1-5; D: .; V: TRBV11-2; size: .; CDR3: CASSLGVGDVNQPQHF; DNA: TGTGCCAGCAGCTTAGGAGTCGGGGATGTCAATCAGCCCCAGCATTTT
J: TRBJ2-1; D: .; V: TRBV11-1; size: .; CDR3: CASSLGARAYNEQFF; DNA: TGTGCCAGCAGCTTAGGAGCCAGGGCCTACAATGAGCAGTTCTTC
J: TRBJ1-2; D: TRBD1; V: TRBV6-5; size: .; CDR3: CASSWDRGRNGYTF; DNA: TGTGCCAGCAGTTGGGACAGGGGGAGGAATGGCTACACCTTC
J: TRBJ2-1; D: .; V: TRBV18; size: .; CDR3: CASSPTTDEQFF; DNA: TGTGCCAGCTCACCAACTACCGATGAGCAGTTCTTC
J: TRBJ1-6; D: TRBD1; V: TRBV11-2; size: few; CDR3: CASSLDLSRQGAYSPLHF; DNA: TGTGCCAGCAGCTTAGATCTTTCCAGACAGGGGGCTTACTCACCCCTCCACTTT
J: TRBJ1-5; D: .; V: TRBV6-5; size: .; CDR3: CASSPQNSNQPQHF; DNA: TGTGCCAGCAGCCCACAGAATAGCAATCAGCCCCAGCATTTT
J: TRBJ2-2; D: .; V: TRBV24-1; size: .; CDR3: CATSGTGELFF; DNA: TGTGCCACCTCGGGGACCGGGGAGCTGTTTTTT
J: TRBJ1-5; D: .; V: TRBV21-1; size: .; CDR3: CASSKDRTDQPQHF; DNA: TGTGCCAGCAGCAAAGACAGGACGGATCAGCCCCAGCATTTT
J: TRBJ1-5; D: .; V: TRBV9; size: .; CDR3: CASSVTGDNQPQHF; DNA: TGTGCCAGCAGCGTTACAGGAGACAATCAGCCCCAGCATTTT
J: TRBJ2-2; D: TRBD2; V: TRBV2; size: .; CDR3: CASLRTSGGTGELFF; DNA: TGTGCCAGCTTAAGGACTAGCGGGGGGACCGGGGAGCTGTTTTTT